The sequence of this TCR beta chain was determined in a study of T cell responses to AZD1222 COVID-19 vaccine. Study-wide results and caveats: Among the donors, most were white British and more were female, and clonal diversity was possibly underestimated. Receipt of two AZD1222 doses was followed by a rise in Spike-specific TCR breadth and depth.

CDR1 is SGHDT and CDR2 is YYEEEE in the germline V gene. This CDR3 contains 14 residues. With 7 bases removed from V and 3 bases from J, the gap between germline ends came to 14 bases. Libraries were prepared by immunoSEQ multiplex PCR; TCRdb keeps only in-frame clonotypes and omits some of them. The sample lists about 150,000 clones; around 90% were seen once. Regarding this clone: The antigen remains unidentified.

The rearrangement links TRBV5-6 to TRBJ1-5; D is ambiguous. This material consisted of peripheral blood, taken 28 days after the second AZD1222 dose. The clonotype comes from an adult who received the AZD1222 COVID-19 vaccine. Here the CDR3 DNA reads TGTGCCAGCGCCCGGGCAGGATTCAATCAGCCCCAGCATTTT. Translating gives CASARAGFNQPQHF.